The next 12 T cell receptor beta chains were all read from a single sample in a study of T cell changes during pregnancy in multiple sclerosis. Repertoires were generated with immunoSEQ multiplex PCR, while TCRdb's copy carries only in-frame clones and drops some. Here the sample spans approximately 100,000 clones, just under 95% being singletons. The source material was peripheral blood, sampled after pregnancy. Receptor source: a female donor with multiple sclerosis, enrolled in a pregnancy study.

The chain is built from TRBV27 and TRBJ1-4; 7 bases match TRBD1. V shed 5 bases, J shed 8 bases, and the junction held 11 bases outside the gene matches. The V gene's germline CDR1 is MNHEY and CDR2 SMNVEV (reference sequence). CDR3 length: 15 amino acids. The CDR3 loop is CASSGYLGGQEKLFF. In nucleotides, the CDR3 is TGTGCCAGCAGTGGGTATTTGGGGGGACAGGAAAAACTGTTTTTT.

This chain uses TRBV19 with TRBJ1-2; 8 nucleotides align to TRBD1. Germline CDR1 reads LNHDA; CDR2 reads SQIVND (reference sequence). The CDR3 sequence is 14 residues long. The V gene end was trimmed by 1 base and the J gene end by 2 bases; junction bases not matched to a gene: 0. Here the CDR3 DNA reads TGTGCCAGTAGTATAGCAGGGGGCAACTATGGCTACACCTTC. Amino acid sequence: CASSIAGGNYGYTF.

The chain has TRBV6-1 and TRBJ2-7, with 9 bases lining up with TRBD2. The V segment lost 8 bases and the J segment 3 bases; nucleotides outside the gene matches: 5. The CDR3 covers 13 residues. Germline assignment: CDR1 MNHNS and CDR2 SASEGT. CDR3 protein: CASALAGLYEQYF. The CDR3 DNA reads TGTGCCAGCGCCCTAGCGGGGCTCTACGAGCAGTACTTC.

The count of this clone is one. The chain couples TRBV19 to TRBJ1-1; 8 positions agree with TRBD1. CDR1 and CDR2 (germline): LNHDA, SQIVND (reference sequence). Trimming removed 5 bases from V and 5 bases from J; junction bases left unmatched: 7. This CDR3 comprises 14 residues. Here the CDR3 DNA reads TGTGCCAGTAGTTTCCGACAGGGGATGACTGAAGCTTTCTTT. Its translation: CASSFRQGMTEAFF.

The V gene is TRBV30, the J gene TRBJ1-5; the match to TRBD1 covers 11 bases. Germline V gives CDR1 GTSNPN, CDR2 SVGIG (reference sequence). This CDR3 contains 15 residues. The trim removed 0 bases at V and 7 bases at J, leaving 5 bases unmatched. CDR3 in amino acids: CAWSVKGQGEQPQHF. As DNA, the CDR3 is TGTGCCTGGAGTGTAAAGGGACAGGGGGAACAGCCCCAGCATTTT.

The chain links TRBV19 to TRBJ1-2, with D perhaps matching TRBD1 (6 bases). This CDR3 is built from 15 residues. Germline V lookup: CDR1 LNHDA, CDR2 SQIVND (reference sequence). Trimming stripped 7 bases from V and 3 bases from J, with 18 bases between. Written as DNA, the CDR3 is TGTGCCAGTACCGAAAAGTGGGGGCTCCACTATGGCTACACCTTC. Protein product: CASTEKWGLHYGYTF.

The chain uses TRBV28 and TRBJ2-7; possibly TRBD2 for D (5 bases). The CDR3 covers 13 residues. CDR1 and CDR2 from the germline V gene are MDHEN and SYDVKM. The ends were cut back, 4 bases at V and 9 bases at J, with 16 bases in the middle. CDR3 in DNA: TGTGCCAGCAGTTCCCCGCTTGGCGGGTTGCAGTACTTC. As protein: CASSSPLGGLQYF.

This chain links TRBV28 with TRBJ2-1, with 8 bases lining up with TRBD2. The CDR3 is 15 residues long. From germline, CDR1 is MDHEN and CDR2 SYDVKM. V trimming: 0 bases; J trimming: 8 bases; junction bases outside the gene matches: 6. Here the CDR3 reads CASSLWSSGKDEQFF. In DNA form, the CDR3 reads TGTGCCAGCAGTTTATGGAGTAGCGGGAAGGATGAGCAGTTCTTC.

The V gene is TRBV7-9, the J gene TRBJ2-2, with a weak D call TRBD2 (5 bases). The CDR3 totals 15 residues. V lost 5 bases, J lost 1 base, and 11 bases lay in between. Germline V gene sequence: CDR1 SEHNR, CDR2 FQNEAQ (reference sequence). CDR3 sequence (DNA): TGTGCCAGCAGCCGGACTCTCCTGAACACCGGGGAGCTGTTTTTT. Amino acid sequence: CASSRTLLNTGELFF.

The V and J genes are TRBV30 and TRBJ2-3; TRBD2 matches 8 bases. The germline V gene has CDR1 GTSNPN and CDR2 SVGIG (reference sequence). The length of the CDR3 is 14 residues. J lost 4 bases, V lost 2 bases, and 5 bases had no gene match. Here the CDR3 DNA reads TGTGCCTGGAGTACAGCGGGAGCCCCAGATACGCAGTATTTT. Translated, it gives CAWSTAGAPDTQYF.

DNA for the CDR3: TGTGCCAGTAGTATTAGGGGGCGGGCTGAAGCTTTCTTT. Translating it yields CASSIRGRAEAFF. The chain has TRBV19 and TRBJ1-1, with TRBD1 matching over 7 bases. After removal of 3 bases from V and 6 bases from J, the junction contained 4 bases not matched to a gene. Germline CDR1 reads LNHDA; CDR2 reads SQIVND (reference sequence). The CDR3 loop spans 13 amino acids.

The chain couples TRBV6-5 to TRBJ2-1, with D hard to call. The length of the CDR3 is 12 residues. Germline CDR1 MNHEY, CDR2 SVGAGI. Between the trimmed V and J ends, which lost 6 bases and 4 bases, there was a span of 7 bases. CDR3 sequence: CASSNLYNEQFF. The CDR3 DNA follows: TGTGCCAGCAGCAACCTATACAATGAGCAGTTCTTC.